This T cell receptor beta chain was obtained from a study of regulatory T cells in long-lasting Graves disease. Looking at the study overall: For under 3 months, newly diagnosed Graves' patients had been taking antithyroid drugs. Study conclusions and caveats: The study found TRBV28, TRBJ1-2 and TRBJ2-5 favored in persistent disease.

This clonotype was observed a few times. Antigen specificity is unknown. Time point of the sample: newly diagnosed GD, antithyroid drugs for less than 3 months. From RNA extracted from PBMCs, the TCR library was made. The authors built TCR beta libraries using iRepertoire HTBI primers and Arm-PCR of CDR3 regions. Each CDR3 protein is one row after TCRdb ran MiXCR on the multiplex PCR reads. The data show about 450,000 distinct CDR3 sequences, with 14% seen just once and over 15% held by the top ten. Germline lookup yields CDR1 MNHEY and CDR2 SVGEGT. This CDR3 has 15 residues. Trimming took 5 bases from V and 3 from J, leaving 14 bases between them. These data also formed part of another study, on T cells in Graves' hyperthyroidism and ophthalmopathy.

V and J are TRBV6-2 or TRBV6-3 and TRBJ1-5, with D hard to call. The sequenced sample was peripheral blood mononuclear cells (PBMCs), obtained at new diagnosis, from a patient treated with antithyroid drugs. The sequence was obtained from a woman between 45 and 65 years old with Graves disease. The CDR3: CASSAPQTSNQPQHF. The DNA of the CDR3 is TGTGCCAGCAGTGCCCCTCAGACTTCCAATCAGCCCCAGCATTTT.